This T cell receptor beta chain was sequenced for a study of blood T cell repertoires in COVID-19. Study overall: Acute-phase and convalescent COVID-19 samples originated in the United States, Italy and Spain. Sample material is recorded as cDNA or gDNA derived from T cells, B-cell-depleted T cells, or PBMCs.

Source study methods: From reference gene primer amplification, estimates of nucleated cell counts were derived. Measured with immunoSEQ multiplex PCR; TCRdb has only the in-frame clones, and not every one. D and trimming come from the DNA, and the V and J calls and clone size come from that table. The data contain 200,000 or so clones, more than 75% of them singletons. There are 13 residues in the CDR3. Per germline, CDR1 SGHNT and CDR2 YYREEE (reference sequence). J gave up 8 bases and V 7 bases, and 6 bases lay outside the gene matches. Material for sequencing was peripheral blood. The rearrangement links TRBV5-4 to TRBJ1-6, with TRBD1 matching 7 bases. The sequence derives from a man between 40 and 49 years old with active or convalescent COVID-19. CDR3 nucleotide sequence: TGTGCCAGCTCCCCACAGGGGTATTCACCCCTCCACTTT. Translating gives CASSPQGYSPLHF.